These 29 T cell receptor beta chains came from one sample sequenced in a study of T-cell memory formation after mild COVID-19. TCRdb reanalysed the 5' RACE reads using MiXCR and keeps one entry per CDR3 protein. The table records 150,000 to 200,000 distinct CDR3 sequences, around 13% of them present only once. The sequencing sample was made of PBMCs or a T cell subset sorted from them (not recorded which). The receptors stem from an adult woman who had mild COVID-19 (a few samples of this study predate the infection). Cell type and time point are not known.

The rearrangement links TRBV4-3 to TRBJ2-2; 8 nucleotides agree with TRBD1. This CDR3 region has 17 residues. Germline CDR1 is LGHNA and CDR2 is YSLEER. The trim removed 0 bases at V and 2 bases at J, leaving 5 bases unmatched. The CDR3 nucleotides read TGCGCCAGCAGCCAAGAAAGCACAGGGGGTAACACCGGGGAGCTGTTTTTT. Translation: CASSQESTGGNTGELFF.

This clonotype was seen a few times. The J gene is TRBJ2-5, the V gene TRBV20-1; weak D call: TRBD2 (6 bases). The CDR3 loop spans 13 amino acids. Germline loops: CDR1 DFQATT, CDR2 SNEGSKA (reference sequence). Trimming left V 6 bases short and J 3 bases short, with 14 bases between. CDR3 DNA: TGCAGTGCACCGAAACCGGGGGAAGAGACCCAGTACTTC. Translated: CSAPKPGEETQYF.

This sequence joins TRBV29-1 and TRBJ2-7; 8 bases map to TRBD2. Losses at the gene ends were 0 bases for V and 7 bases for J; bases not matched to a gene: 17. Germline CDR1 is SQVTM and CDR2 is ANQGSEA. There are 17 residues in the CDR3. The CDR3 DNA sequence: TGCAGCGTTGAAGATGATGGCTCGTACGGGAGGGCAGGAGAGCAGTACTTC. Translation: CSVEDDGSYGRAGEQYF.

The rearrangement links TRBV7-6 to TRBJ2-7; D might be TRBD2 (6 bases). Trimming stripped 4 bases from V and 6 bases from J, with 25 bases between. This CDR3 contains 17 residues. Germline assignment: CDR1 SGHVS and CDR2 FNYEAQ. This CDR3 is CASSSEVGEAPLVEQYF. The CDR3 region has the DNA TGTGCCAGCAGCTCAGAGGTAGGGGAGGCCCCCCTTGTCGAGCAGTACTTC.

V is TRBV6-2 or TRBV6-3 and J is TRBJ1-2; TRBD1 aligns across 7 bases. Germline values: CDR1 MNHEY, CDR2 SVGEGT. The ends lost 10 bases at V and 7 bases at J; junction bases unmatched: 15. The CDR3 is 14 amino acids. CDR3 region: CATTPRQGLAGYTF. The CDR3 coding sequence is TGTGCCACTACGCCTCGACAGGGATTAGCTGGCTACACCTTC.

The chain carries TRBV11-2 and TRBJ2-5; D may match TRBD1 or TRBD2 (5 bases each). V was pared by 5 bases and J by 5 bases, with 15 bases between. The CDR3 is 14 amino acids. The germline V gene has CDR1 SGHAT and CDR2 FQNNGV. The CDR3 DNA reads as TGTGCCAGCAGCCACCGGGACGCAGGGGAGACCCAGTACTTC. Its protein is CASSHRDAGETQYF. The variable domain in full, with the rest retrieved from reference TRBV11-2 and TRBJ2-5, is EAGVAQSPRYKIIEKRQSVAFWCNPISGHATLYWYQQILGQGPKLLIQFQNNGVVDDSQLPKDRFSAERLKGVDSTLKIQPAKLEDSAVYLCASSHRDAGETQYFGPGTRLLVL.

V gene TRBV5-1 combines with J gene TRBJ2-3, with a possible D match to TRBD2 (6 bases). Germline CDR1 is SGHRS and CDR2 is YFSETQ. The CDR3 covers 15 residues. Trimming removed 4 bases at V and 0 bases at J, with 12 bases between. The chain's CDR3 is CASSNRDWSTDTQYF. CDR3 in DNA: TGCGCCAGCAGCAACCGGGACTGGAGCACAGATACGCAGTATTTT.

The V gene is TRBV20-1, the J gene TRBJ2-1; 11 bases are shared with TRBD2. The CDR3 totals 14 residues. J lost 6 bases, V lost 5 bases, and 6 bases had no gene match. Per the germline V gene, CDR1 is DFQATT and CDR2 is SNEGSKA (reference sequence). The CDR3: CSAVSGGAGNEQFF. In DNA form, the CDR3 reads TGCAGTGCTGTTAGCGGGGGGGCCGGCAATGAGCAGTTCTTC.

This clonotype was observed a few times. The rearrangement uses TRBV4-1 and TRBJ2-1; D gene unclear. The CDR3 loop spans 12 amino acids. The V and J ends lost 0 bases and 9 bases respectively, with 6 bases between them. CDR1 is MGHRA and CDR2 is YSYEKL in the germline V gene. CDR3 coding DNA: TGCGCCAGCAGCCAAGATTTTGGTGAGCAGTTCTTC. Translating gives CASSQDFGEQFF.

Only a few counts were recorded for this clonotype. The CDR3 bases are TGTGCCAGCAGTCCCAGTGGGACAGGGAATGAAAAACTGTTTTTT. Translation gives CASSPSGTGNEKLFF. V is TRBV12-3 or TRBV12-4 and J is TRBJ1-4, with 9 positions matching TRBD1. The CDR3 spans 15 residues. V trimming: 5 bases; J trimming: 5 bases; junction bases outside the gene matches: 6.

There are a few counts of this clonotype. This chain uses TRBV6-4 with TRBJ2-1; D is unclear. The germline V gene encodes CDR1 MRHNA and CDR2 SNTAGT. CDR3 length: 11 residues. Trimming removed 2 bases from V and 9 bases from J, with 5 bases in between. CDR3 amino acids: CASSDMGEQFF. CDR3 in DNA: TGTGCCAGCAGTGACATGGGTGAGCAGTTCTTC.

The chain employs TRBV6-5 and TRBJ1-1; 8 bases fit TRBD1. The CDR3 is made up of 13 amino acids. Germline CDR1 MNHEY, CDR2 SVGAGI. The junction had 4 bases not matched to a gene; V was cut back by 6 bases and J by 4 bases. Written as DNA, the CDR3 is TGTGCCAGCAGAGCTACAGGGGGCACTGAAGCTTTCTTT. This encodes CASRATGGTEAFF.

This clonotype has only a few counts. CDR3 sequence: CASMGLRGTDTQYF. CDR3 nucleotide sequence: TGTGCCAGCATGGGACTAAGGGGCACAGATACGCAGTATTTT. The chain is built from TRBV25-1 and TRBJ2-3, with 7 bases aligning to TRBD2. J was trimmed by 1 base and V by 7 bases; bases with no gene match: 5. The germline V gene encodes CDR1 MGHDK and CDR2 SYGVNS. The CDR3 covers 14 residues.

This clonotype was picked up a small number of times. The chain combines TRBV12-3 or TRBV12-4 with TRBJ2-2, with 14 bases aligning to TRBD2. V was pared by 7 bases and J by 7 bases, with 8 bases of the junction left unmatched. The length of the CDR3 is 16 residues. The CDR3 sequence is CASTAGLAGAGGELFF. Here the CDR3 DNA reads TGTGCCAGCACCGCGGGACTAGCGGGAGCGGGCGGGGAGCTGTTTTTT.

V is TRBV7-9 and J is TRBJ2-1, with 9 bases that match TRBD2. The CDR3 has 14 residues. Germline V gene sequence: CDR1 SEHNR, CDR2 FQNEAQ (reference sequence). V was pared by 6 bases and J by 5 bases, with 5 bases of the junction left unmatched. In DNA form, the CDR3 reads TGTGCCAGCAGGACGGGACTAGCCGACAATGAGCAGTTCTTC. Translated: CASRTGLADNEQFF.

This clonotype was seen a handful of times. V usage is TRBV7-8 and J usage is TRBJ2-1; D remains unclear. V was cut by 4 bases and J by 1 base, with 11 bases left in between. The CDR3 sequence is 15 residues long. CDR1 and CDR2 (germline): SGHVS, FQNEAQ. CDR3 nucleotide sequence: TGTGCCAGCAGCTCTCCCCTTGGTTCCTACAATGAGCAGTTCTTC. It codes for CASSSPLGSYNEQFF.

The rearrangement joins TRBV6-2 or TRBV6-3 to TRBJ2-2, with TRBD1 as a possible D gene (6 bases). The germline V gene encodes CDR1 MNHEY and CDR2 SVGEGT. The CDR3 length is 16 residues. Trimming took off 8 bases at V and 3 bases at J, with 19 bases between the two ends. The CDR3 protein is CASGYRARRYTGELFF. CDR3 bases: TGTGCCAGCGGGTACAGGGCCCGCCGATACACCGGGGAGCTGTTTTTT.

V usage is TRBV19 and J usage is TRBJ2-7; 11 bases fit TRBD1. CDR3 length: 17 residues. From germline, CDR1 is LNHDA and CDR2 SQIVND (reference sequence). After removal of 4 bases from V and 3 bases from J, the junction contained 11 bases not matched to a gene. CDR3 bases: TGTGCCAGTAGTAAAGGACAGGGGGCGCAGATGTACTACGAGCAGTACTTC. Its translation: CASSKGQGAQMYYEQYF.

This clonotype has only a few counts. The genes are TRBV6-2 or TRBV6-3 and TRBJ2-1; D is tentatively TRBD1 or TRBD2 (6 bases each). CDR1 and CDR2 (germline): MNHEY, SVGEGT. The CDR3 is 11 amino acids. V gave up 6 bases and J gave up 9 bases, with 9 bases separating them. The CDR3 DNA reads TGTGCCAGCAGCAAGGGGGGTGAGCAGTTCTTC. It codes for CASSKGGEQFF.

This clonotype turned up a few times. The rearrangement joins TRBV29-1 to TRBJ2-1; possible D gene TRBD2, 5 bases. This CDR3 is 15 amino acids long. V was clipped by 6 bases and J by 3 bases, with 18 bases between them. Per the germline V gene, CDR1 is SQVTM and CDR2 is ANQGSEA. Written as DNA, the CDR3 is TGCAGCGTCCGGGCCGAGGGTCCGTTCTACAATGAGCAGTTCTTC. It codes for CSVRAEGPFYNEQFF.

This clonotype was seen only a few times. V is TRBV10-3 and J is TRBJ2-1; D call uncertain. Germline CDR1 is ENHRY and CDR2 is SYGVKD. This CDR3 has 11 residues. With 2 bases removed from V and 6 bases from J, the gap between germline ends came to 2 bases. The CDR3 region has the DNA TGTGCCATCAGTGAGGCCAATGAGCAGTTCTTC. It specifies CAISEANEQFF.

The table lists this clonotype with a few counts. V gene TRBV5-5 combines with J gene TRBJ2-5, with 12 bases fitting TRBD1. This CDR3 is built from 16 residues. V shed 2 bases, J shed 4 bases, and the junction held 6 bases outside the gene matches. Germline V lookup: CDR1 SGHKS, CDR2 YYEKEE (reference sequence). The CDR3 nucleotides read TGTGCCAGCAGCTTTGGGACAGGGGGCTTGGGAGAGACCCAGTACTTC. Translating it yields CASSFGTGGLGETQYF.

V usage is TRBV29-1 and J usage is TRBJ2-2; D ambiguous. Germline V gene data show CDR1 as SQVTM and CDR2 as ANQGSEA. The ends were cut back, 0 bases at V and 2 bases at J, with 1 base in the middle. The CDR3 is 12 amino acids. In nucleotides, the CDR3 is TGCAGCGTTGAAGAAAACACCGGGGAGCTGTTTTTT. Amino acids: CSVEENTGELFF.

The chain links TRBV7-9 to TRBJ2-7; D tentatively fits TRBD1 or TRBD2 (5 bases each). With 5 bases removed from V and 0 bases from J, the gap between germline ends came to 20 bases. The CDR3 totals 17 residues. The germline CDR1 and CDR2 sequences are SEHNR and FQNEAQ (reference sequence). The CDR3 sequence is CASSADGWDQSSYEQYF. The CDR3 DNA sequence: TGTGCCAGCAGCGCCGACGGTTGGGACCAGAGCTCCTACGAGCAGTACTTC.

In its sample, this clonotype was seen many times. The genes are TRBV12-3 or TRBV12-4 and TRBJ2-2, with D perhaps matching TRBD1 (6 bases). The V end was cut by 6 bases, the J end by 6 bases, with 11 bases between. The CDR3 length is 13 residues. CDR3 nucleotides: TGTGCCAGCAGAAAACAGGGAGCCGGGGAGCTGTTTTTT. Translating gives CASRKQGAGELFF.

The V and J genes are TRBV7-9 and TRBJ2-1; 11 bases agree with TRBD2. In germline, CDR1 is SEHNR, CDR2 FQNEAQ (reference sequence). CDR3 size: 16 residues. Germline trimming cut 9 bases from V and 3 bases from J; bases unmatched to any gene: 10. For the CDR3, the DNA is TGTGCCAGTAGCCCCGGGACTAGCGGTAACTACAATGAGCAGTTCTTC. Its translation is CASSPGTSGNYNEQFF.

CDR3 sequence reads: CASSQAGAGNQPQHF. DNA for the CDR3: TGCGCCAGCAGCCAAGCTGGGGCTGGCAATCAGCCCCAGCATTTT. The J gene is TRBJ1-5, the V gene TRBV4-1; maybe TRBD1 (5 bases). The CDR3 loop spans 15 amino acids. Germline assignment: CDR1 MGHRA and CDR2 YSYEKL. V was cut by 1 base and J by 2 bases, with 9 bases left in between.

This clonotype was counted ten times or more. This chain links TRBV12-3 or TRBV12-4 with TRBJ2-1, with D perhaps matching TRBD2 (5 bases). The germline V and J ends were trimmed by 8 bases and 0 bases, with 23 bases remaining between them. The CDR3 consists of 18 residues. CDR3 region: CASHFDTRGVSSYNEQFF. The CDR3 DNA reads TGTGCCAGCCACTTCGATACCCGGGGAGTCAGCTCCTACAATGAGCAGTTCTTC.

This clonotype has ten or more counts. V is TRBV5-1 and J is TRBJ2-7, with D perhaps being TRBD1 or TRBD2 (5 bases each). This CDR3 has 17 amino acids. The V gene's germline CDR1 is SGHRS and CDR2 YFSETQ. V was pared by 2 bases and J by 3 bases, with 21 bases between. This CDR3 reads CASSFFGGQRGGYEQYF. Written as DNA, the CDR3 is TGCGCCAGCAGCTTCTTCGGTGGACAACGCGGAGGCTACGAGCAGTACTTC. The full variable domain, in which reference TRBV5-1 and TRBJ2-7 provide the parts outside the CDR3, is KAGVTQTPRYLIKTRGQQVTLSCSPISGHRSVSWYQQTPGQGLQFLFEYFSETQRNKGNFPGRFSGRQFSNSRSEMNVSTLELGDSALYLCASSFFGGQRGGYEQYFGPGTRLTVT.